This entry features one T cell receptor beta chain sequence. Its specificity is unknown. The data are from a study of T cell responses to AZD1222 COVID-19 vaccine. The study, taken as a whole, reports: An increase in Spike-specific TCR breadth and depth was observed after two AZD1222 doses.

Produced via immunoSEQ multiplex PCR; TCRdb's table is partial and in-frame only. Found here are fewer than 150,000 clones, about 91% of them singletons; the top ten hold approximately 5%. Per the germline V gene, CDR1 is ENHRY and CDR2 is SYGVKD. The CDR3 spans 13 residues. Trimming left V 2 bases short and J 0 bases short, with 4 bases between. This rearrangement joins TRBV10-3 to TRBJ2-5; D unclear. The TCR was taken from an adult in good health. Here the sequenced sample was peripheral blood, taken on day 0 of AZD1222 vaccination. The CDR3 spells CAISETNQETQYF. The CDR3 DNA sequence: TGTGCCATCAGTGAGACCAACCAAGAGACCCAGTACTTC.